This entry describes one T cell receptor beta chain. This clonotype occurred many times. Base qualities are not provided; no much larger clone lies one nucleotide away. V and J lose 3 bases and 4 bases, and a span of 6 bases separates them. The CDR3 measures 12 amino acids from cysteine to phenylalanine. Just CDR3 DNA is preserved here, 36 bases in frame from base 1. CDR1 MGHDK and CDR2 SYGVNS are derived from the germline V gene. The data stem from a study of Japanese encephalitis immunity and Zika vaccine responses (dated by TCRdb to 2020 to 2023). For context, the study as a whole: Three 5.0 ug doses of alum-adjuvanted ZPIV were administered to included participants at weeks 0, 4 and 28. Approximately eleven participants were given two doses of JEV vaccine (IXIARO) 28 days apart, two to three months before the first ZPIV dose. Before ZPIV, some twelve participants got a single dose of YFV vaccine (YF-VAX), while 9 or 10 participants were flavivirus-naive. Six representative participants per pre-vaccination group were picked for TCR sequencing, using samples from week 52 and from week 0, the point after pre-vaccination but before ZPIV. In addition, the TCR repertoires of a few flavivirus-naive individuals were analyzed at weeks 2, 6 and 52 after ZPIV vaccination began. For stimulation, either ZIKV structural-protein peptide pools divided into flavivirus-conserved and non-conserved sets were used, or JEV or YFV peptides matching the pre-vaccination. The ZIKV peptides, 15-mers that overlapped by 11 residues, were chosen for containing NetMHCpan/NetMHCII-predicted epitopes with affinity below 50 nM. The study tested whether prior Japanese encephalitis virus (JEV) or yellow fever virus (YFV) vaccination shaped CD4 T cell responses to the Zika vaccine.

What the study reported, not specific to this receptor: Samples grouped by participant and showed no similarity between individuals, suggesting that no public TCRs were detected. Sample size limitations prevented peptide-pool deconvolution, so the individual peptides driving cross-reactive responses were not identified. Rather than the whole vaccinated cohort, the analysis covered just a subset of trial participants, namely those who received three doses and had adequate samples. CD8 T cell responses of very low magnitude were detected against ZIKV peptide pools and were observed in only a few individuals. In JEV-pre-vaccinated donors, the repertoire richness of CD4 T cells responding to conserved ZIKV epitopes decreased significantly after ZPIV. Compared with YFV-pre-vaccinated donors, JEV-pre-vaccinated donors had higher repertoire similarity across time-points and stimulations, indicating that more clonotypes were common to ZIKV and JEV stimulation.

PBMCs were labeled with CellTrace CFSE and cultured for around six days in RPMI with around 8% human serum plus peptide pools at 0.9 to 1 ug/mL each. Unfixed proliferating CD4 T cells were sorted on a BD FACSAria as live CD56-CD19-CD16-CD3+CD4+ CFSE-low cells. Enrolled adults were healthy and were found to be seronegative for ZIKV, JEV, YFV, DENV and WNV by microneutralization screening. Samples came from a phase 1, double-blinded, randomized, placebo-controlled trial of an alum-adjuvanted Zika purified-inactivated virus (ZPIV) vaccine. Peripheral blood mononuclear cells were isolated using a standard procedure and kept frozen in liquid nitrogen until needed. Libraries were built with 5' RACE. Before sequencing, the TCRbeta libraries were pooled in proportion to the number of cells sorted for each library. Total RNA was extracted from sorted cells with RNAzol RT, and cDNA was synthesized with an oligo(dT) primer and a template-switching oligo. The TCRbeta V-CDR3-J region was amplified by PCR between a SMARTer oligo primer and a TCRbeta constant-region primer using Kapa HiFi. A second PCR added Illumina adaptors and sample-specific index barcodes, with HighPrep bead cleanup and Bioanalyzer confirmation of a roughly 650 bp band. Libraries were sequenced on an Illumina MiSeq with 2x151 bp paired-end reads. The original pipeline was this. Reads were demultiplexed with an in-house Java program, and MiXCR assigned TCRbeta annotations and counted clonotypes. Repertoire overlap was assessed with Morisita-Horn indices from the R package vegan, and UPGMA clustering and Circos plots of recurring clonotypes were generated. Shannon diversity and richness were each normalized to the maximum value possible given the input cell numbers, so the resulting values fell between 0 and 1. CDR3beta sequences were aligned with MUSCLE, distances were computed with SeqinR, and multidimensional scaling was plotted in R. TCRdb passed the public sequencing reads through fastp at Q25 and MiXCR, retaining productive beta sequences. Entries are consolidated by CDR3 protein sequence, retaining the most common genes and DNA. The V and J calls here are based on TCRdb, not the publication. The sample table lists about 1,600 distinct CDR3 sequences, almost 6.5% of them with a count of one. Together, the top ten hold more than 25% of the sample.

Sequencing was performed on antigen-activated CD4+ T cells from blood, cultured, taken during a Zika inactivated vaccine study. The chain is made from TRBV25-1 and TRBJ1-1; the D gene is unclear. The TCR originated in an adult woman who received an inactivated Zika virus vaccine. The bases read TGTGCCAGCAGTGACTGGGGCACTGAAGCTTTCTTT. Its protein reads: CASSDWGTEAFF.